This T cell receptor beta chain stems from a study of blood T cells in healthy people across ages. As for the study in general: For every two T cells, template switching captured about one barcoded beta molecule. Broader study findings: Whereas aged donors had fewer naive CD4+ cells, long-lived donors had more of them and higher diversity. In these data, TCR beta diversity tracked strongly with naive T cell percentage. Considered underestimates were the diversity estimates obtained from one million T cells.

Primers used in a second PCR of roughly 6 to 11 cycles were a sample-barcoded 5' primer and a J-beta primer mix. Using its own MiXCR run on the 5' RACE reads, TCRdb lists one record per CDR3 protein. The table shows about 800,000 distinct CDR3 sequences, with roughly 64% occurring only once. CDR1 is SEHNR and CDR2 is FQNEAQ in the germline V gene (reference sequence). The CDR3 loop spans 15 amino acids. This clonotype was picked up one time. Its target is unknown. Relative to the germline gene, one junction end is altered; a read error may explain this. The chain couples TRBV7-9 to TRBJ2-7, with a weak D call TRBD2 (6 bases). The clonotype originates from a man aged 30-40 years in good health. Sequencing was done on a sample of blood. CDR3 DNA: TGTGCCAGCAGCCTCGGGAGCAGTTACACCGACGAGCAGTATTTC. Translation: CASSLGSSYTDEQYF.